A selection of T cell receptor beta chains follows, all from one sample in a study of identical twins. MiXCR, run by TCRdb on the 5' RACE reads, gives a single entry per CDR3 protein. The repertoire holds around 960,000 distinct CDR3 sequences, with 9% to 15% as singletons. These data also formed part of another study, on yellow fever vaccine responses in identical twins.

Sequencing was done on a sample of PBMCs. These receptors were taken from a woman younger than 30 in good health. The CDR3 runs from the conserved cysteine through the conserved F or W. Fields, in order: J gene, D gene, V gene, clone size, CDR3 protein, CDR3 DNA. D genes are given only for firm matches. For some rows the clone size is stated as once, few or many, or as a class when expanded; others skip it.

TRBJ1-5 | NA | TRBV6-5 | few | CASSYTGREPQHF | TGTGCCAGCAGCTATACAGGGAGGGAGCCCCAGCATTTT
TRBJ2-3 | NA | TRBV5-1 | few | CASSWQLRHTDTQYF | TGCGCCAGCAGCTGGCAACTTAGACACACAGATACGCAGTATTTT
TRBJ2-7 | TRBD2 | TRBV7-2 | NA | CASSLATSKSYEQYF | TGTGCCAGCAGCTTAGCGACTAGCAAGTCCTACGAGCAGTACTTC
TRBJ1-4 | TRBD1 | TRBV9 | few | CASSPRQGPNEKLFF | TGTGCCAGCAGCCCTCGACAGGGCCCTAATGAAAAACTGTTTTTT
TRBJ2-3 | NA | TRBV7-8 | NA | CASSLGASSAPQYF | TGTGCCAGCAGCTTAGGAGCCTCTAGCGCTCCGCAGTATTTT
TRBJ2-3 | NA | TRBV11-3 | few | CASSLDRTGSGADTQYF | TGTGCCAGCAGCTTAGATCGGACAGGCTCGGGGGCAGATACGCAGTATTTT
TRBJ2-2 | NA | TRBV12-3/TRBV12-4 | few | CASRTTGRNTGELFF | TGTGCCAGCAGGACTACCGGCAGGAACACCGGGGAGCTGTTTTTT
TRBJ1-2 | TRBD1 | TRBV6-5 | few | CASSYRTGGAANYGYTF | TGTGCCAGCAGTTACCGGACAGGGGGCGCCGCTAACTATGGCTACACCTTC
TRBJ2-3 | NA | TRBV20-1 | few | CSAERASDTQYF | TGCAGTGCAGAACGGGCCTCAGATACGCAGTATTTT
TRBJ1-1 | TRBD1 | TRBV19 | NA | CASSFLSGQGFSEAFF | TGTGCCAGTAGTTTCTTATCGGGACAGGGATTCTCTGAAGCTTTCTTT
TRBJ1-6 | TRBD1 | TRBV6-5 | few | CASSPQGRFLHF | TGTGCCAGCAGCCCACAGGGGCGATTTCTCCACTTT
TRBJ2-2 | TRBD1 | TRBV29-1 | many | CSVGNKTGPNTGELFF | TGCAGCGTTGGGAATAAGACAGGGCCGAACACCGGGGAGCTGTTTTTT
TRBJ2-2 | NA | TRBV11-2 | NA | CASSLIVNTGELFF | TGTGCCAGCAGCTTAATCGTAAACACCGGGGAGCTGTTTTTT
TRBJ2-5 | NA | TRBV5-1 | many | CASSLEATGQETQYF | TGCGCCAGCAGCCTGGAGGCGACAGGACAAGAGACCCAGTACTTC
TRBJ2-1 | TRBD2 | TRBV11-2 | many | CASSVSGSFYNEQFF | TGTGCCAGCAGCGTTAGCGGGAGTTTCTACAATGAGCAGTTCTTC
TRBJ2-3 | TRBD2 | TRBV7-9 | few | CASRSLAGVDTQYF | TGTGCCAGCAGATCCCTAGCGGGAGTTGATACGCAGTATTTT